This T cell receptor (beta chain) is from a study of PD-1 blockade in mismatch repair-deficient tumors. Turning to the study itself: Patients had approximately 12 mismatch repair-deficient cancer types and were previously treated and progressing.

CDR3 size: 17 residues. The junction had 5 bases not matched to a gene; V was cut back by 4 bases and J by 0 bases. Germline V gene sequence: CDR1 SGHNT, CDR2 YENEEA. The table came from immunoSEQ multiplex PCR; TCRdb's copy has only in-frame clones and leaves some out. The sample gives some 84,000 clones, 81% of which show up once; about 2.4% is in the top ten. The source was peripheral blood, collected 12 weeks after starting pembrolizumab. This TCR came from an adult with mismatch repair-deficient cancer. The gene calls are TRBV11-3 and TRBJ2-1; 11 bases align to TRBD2. CDR3 in DNA: TGTGCCAGCAGCTCGACTAGCGGGGCGAGCTCCTACAATGAGCAGTTCTTC. It is translated as CASSSTSGASSYNEQFF.